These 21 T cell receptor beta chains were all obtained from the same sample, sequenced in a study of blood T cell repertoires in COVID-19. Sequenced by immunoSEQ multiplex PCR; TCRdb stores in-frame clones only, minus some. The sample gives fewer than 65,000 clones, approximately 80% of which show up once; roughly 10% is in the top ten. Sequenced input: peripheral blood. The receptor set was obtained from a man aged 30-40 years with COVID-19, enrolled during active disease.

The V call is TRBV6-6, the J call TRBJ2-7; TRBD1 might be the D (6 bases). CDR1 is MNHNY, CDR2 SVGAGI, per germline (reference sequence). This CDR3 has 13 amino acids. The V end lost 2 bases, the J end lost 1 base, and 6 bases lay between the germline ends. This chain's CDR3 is CASSYGQSYEQYF. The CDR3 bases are TGTGCCAGCAGTTACGGACAGTCCTACGAGCAGTACTTC.

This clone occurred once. CDR3 nucleotides: TGTGCCAGCACCCTCGAGAGGAACACTGAAGCTTTCTTT. This gives the protein CASTLERNTEAFF. This rearrangement joins TRBV7-8 to TRBJ1-1; unclear D gene. The germline CDR1 and CDR2 sequences are SGHVS and FQNEAQ. The V and J ends lost 7 bases and 1 base respectively, with 10 bases between them. This CDR3 is built from 13 residues.

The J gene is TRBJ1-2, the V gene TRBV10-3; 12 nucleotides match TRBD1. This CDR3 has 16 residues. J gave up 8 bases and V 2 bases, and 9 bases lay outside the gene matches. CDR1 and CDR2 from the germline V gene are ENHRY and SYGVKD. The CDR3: CAISEPGQGARQGYTF. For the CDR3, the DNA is TGTGCCATCAGTGAGCCGGGACAGGGGGCGCGGCAGGGCTACACCTTC.

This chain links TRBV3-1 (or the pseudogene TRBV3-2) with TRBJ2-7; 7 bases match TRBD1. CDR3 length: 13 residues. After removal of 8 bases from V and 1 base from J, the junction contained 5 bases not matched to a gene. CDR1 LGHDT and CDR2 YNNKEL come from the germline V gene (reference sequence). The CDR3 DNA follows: TGTGCCAGCGAGGGGGACAGTTCCTACGAGCAGTACTTC. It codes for CASEGDSSYEQYF.

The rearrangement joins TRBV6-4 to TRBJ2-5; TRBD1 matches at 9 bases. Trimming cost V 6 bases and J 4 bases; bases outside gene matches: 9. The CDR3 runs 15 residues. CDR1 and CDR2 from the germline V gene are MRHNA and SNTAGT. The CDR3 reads CASSAGTGFGETQYF. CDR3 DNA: TGTGCCAGCAGCGCCGGGACAGGGTTTGGAGAGACCCAGTACTTC.

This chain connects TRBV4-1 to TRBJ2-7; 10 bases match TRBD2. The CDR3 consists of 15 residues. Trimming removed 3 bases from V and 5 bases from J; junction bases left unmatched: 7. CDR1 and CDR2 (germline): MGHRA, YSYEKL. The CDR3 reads CASSHTSGISNEQYF. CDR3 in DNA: TGCGCCAGCAGCCACACTAGCGGGATAAGCAACGAGCAGTACTTC.

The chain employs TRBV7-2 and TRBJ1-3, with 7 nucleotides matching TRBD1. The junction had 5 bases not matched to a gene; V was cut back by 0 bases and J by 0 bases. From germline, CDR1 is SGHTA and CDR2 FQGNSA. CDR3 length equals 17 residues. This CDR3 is CASSLAGTVTSGNTIYF. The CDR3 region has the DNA TGTGCCAGCAGCTTAGCCGGGACAGTCACCTCTGGAAACACCATATATTTT.

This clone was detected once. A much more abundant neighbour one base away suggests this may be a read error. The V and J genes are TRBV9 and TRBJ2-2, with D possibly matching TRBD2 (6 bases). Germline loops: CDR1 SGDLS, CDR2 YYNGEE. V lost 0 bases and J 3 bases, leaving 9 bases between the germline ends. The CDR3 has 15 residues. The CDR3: CASSVAGSDTGELFF. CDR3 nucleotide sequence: TGTGCCAGCAGCGTAGCCGGGAGTGACACCGGGGAGCTGTTTTTT.

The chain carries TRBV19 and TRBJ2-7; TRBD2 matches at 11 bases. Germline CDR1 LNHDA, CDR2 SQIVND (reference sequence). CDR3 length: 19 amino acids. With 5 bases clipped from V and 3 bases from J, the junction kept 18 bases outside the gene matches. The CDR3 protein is CASSGSGRLAGKGFYEQYF. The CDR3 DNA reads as TGTGCCAGTAGTGGTTCGGGCCGACTAGCGGGAAAGGGTTTCTACGAGCAGTACTTC. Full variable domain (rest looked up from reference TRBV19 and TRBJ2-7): DGGITQSPKYLFRKEGQNVTLSCEQNLNHDAMYWYRQDPGQGLRLIYYSQIVNDFQKGDIAEGYSVSREKKESFPLTVTSAQKNPTAFYLCASSGSGRLAGKGFYEQYFGPGTRLTVT.

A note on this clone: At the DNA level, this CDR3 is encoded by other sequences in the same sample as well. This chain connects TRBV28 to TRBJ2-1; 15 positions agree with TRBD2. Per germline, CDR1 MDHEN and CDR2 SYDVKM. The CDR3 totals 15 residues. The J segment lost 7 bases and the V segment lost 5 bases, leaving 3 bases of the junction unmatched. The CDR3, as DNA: TGTGCCAGCAGTCTCGGGACTAGCGGGAGGAATGAGCAGTTCTTC. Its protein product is CASSLGTSGRNEQFF.

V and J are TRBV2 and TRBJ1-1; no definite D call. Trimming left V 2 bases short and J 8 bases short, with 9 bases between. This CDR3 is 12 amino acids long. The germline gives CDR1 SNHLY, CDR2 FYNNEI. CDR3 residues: CASSESPREAFF. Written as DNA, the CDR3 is TGTGCCAGCAGTGAATCCCCCAGGGAAGCTTTCTTT.

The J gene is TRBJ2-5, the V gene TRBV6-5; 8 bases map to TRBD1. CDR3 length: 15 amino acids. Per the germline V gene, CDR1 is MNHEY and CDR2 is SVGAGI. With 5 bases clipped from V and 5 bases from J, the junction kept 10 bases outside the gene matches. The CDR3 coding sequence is TGTGCCAGCAGTCCGACAGGGGCCCGAGGGGAGACCCAGTACTTC. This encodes CASSPTGARGETQYF.

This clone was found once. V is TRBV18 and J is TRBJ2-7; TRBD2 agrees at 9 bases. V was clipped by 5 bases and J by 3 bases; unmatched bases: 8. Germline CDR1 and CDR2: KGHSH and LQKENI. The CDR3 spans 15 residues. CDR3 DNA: TGTGCCAGCTCAGTACTTAGCGGGAGTGGCTACGAGCAGTACTTC. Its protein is CASSVLSGSGYEQYF.

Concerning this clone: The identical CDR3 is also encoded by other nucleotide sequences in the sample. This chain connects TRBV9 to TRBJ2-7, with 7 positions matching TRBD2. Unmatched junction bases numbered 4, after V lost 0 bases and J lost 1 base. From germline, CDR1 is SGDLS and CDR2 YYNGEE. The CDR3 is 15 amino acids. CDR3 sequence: CASSVGASGSYEQYF. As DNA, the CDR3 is TGTGCCAGCAGCGTAGGGGCTAGCGGATCCTACGAGCAGTACTTC.

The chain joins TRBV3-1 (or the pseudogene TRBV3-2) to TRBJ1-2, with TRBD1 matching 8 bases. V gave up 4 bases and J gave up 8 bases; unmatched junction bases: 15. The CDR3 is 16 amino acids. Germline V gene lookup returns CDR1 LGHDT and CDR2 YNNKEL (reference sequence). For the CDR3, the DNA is TGTGCCAGCAGCCCCCGAGGTGCAGGGGGCAGGAAGGGCTACACCTTC. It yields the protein CASSPRGAGGRKGYTF.

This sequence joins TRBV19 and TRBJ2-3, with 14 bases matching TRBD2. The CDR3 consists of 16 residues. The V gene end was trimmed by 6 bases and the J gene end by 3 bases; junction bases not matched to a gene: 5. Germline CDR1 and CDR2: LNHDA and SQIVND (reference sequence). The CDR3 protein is CASRGGLAGGTDTQYF. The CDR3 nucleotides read TGTGCCAGTAGGGGAGGACTAGCGGGAGGAACAGATACGCAGTATTTT. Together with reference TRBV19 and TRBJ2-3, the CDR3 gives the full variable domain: DGGITQSPKYLFRKEGQNVTLSCEQNLNHDAMYWYRQDPGQGLRLIYYSQIVNDFQKGDIAEGYSVSREKKESFPLTVTSAQKNPTAFYLCASRGGLAGGTDTQYFGPGTRLTVL.

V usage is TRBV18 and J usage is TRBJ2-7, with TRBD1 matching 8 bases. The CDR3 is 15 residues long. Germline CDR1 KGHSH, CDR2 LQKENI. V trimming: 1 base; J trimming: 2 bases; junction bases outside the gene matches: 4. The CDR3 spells CASSPQPGQAYEQYF. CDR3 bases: TGTGCCAGCTCACCACAGCCGGGACAGGCCTACGAGCAGTACTTC.

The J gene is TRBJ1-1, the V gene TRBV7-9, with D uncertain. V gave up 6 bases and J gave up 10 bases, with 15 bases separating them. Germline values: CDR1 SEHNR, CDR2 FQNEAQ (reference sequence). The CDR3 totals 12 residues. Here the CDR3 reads CASRSEGPRAFF. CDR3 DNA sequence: TGTGCCAGCAGATCAGAGGGCCCAAGAGCTTTCTTT.

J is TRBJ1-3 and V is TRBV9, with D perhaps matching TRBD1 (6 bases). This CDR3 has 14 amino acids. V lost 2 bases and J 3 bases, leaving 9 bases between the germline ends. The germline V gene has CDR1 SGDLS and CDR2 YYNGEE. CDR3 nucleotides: TGTGCCAGCAGCGTGCCAGGGGATGGAAACACCATATATTTT. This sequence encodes CASSVPGDGNTIYF.

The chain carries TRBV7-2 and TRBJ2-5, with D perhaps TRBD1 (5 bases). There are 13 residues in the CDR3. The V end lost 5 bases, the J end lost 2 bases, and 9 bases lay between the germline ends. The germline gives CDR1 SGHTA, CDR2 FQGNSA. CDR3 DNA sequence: TGTGCCAGCAGCCGACAGTTTCAAGAGACCCAGTACTTC. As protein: CASSRQFQETQYF. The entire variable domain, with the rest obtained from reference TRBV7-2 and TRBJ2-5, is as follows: GAGVSQSPSNKVTEKGKDVELRCDPISGHTALYWYRQSLGQGLEFLIYFQGNSAPDKSGLPSDRFSAERTGGSVSTLTIQRTQQEDSAVYLCASSRQFQETQYFGPGTRLLVL.

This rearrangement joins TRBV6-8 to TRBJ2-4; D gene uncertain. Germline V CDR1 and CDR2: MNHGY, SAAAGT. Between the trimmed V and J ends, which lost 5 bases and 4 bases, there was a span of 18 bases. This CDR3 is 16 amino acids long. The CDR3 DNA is TGTGCCAGCAGTCCCCAACCCGGAGCGAATAAAAACATTCAGTACTTC. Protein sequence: CASSPQPGANKNIQYF.